Presented here are 19 T cell receptor beta chains from one specimen sequenced in a study of CD8 T cells in Susac syndrome (dated by TCRdb to the late 2010s). The library was obtained by the immunoSEQ multiplex PCR assay. RNA was extracted using the RNeasy kit, and about 0.5 to 1 microgram was reverse transcribed with random hexamers. The raw public data were reprocessed by TCRdb itself: fastp quality trimming at Q25, MiXCR clonotype calling, in-frame beta chains only. Rows are unified per CDR3 protein, each entry keeping the most common DNA and genes. This sample lists 150,000 to 200,000 distinct CDR3 sequences; approximately 93% were detected once. The ten largest make up about 0.089% of the sample. The sequencing sample was made of CD4+ T cells from PBMCs. The receptors were gathered from a human donor with multiple sclerosis.

The sample holds one count of this clonotype. The chain links TRBV7-2 to TRBJ1-3, with TRBD1 matching 7 bases. Germline-derived CDR1 and CDR2 are SGHTA and FQGNSA. V was pared by 2 bases and J by 4 bases, with 5 bases of the junction left unmatched. CDR3 length: 15 residues. CDR3 sequence (DNA): TGTGCCAGCAGCTTACAGGACAGGATAGGAAACACCATATATTTT. Residues: CASSLQDRIGNTIYF.

The chain is built from TRBV2 and TRBJ1-2; D possibly corresponds to TRBD1 (5 bases). The CDR3 totals 14 residues. From germline, CDR1 is SNHLY and CDR2 FYNNEI. V was clipped by 7 bases and J by 1 base, with 13 bases between them. In DNA form, the CDR3 reads TGTGCCAGCAAAGGGGACGGGAGTAACTATGGCTACACCTTC. Its translation: CASKGDGSNYGYTF.

The chain is built from TRBV9 and TRBJ2-1, with TRBD2 matching 12 bases. Germline assignment: CDR1 SGDLS and CDR2 YYNGEE. With 0 bases clipped from V and 7 bases from J, the junction kept 5 bases outside the gene matches. This CDR3 has 16 amino acids. The CDR3 region has the DNA TGTGCCAGCAGCGTAGGGCTAGCGGGAGGGTTGAATGAGCAGTTCTTC. It encodes CASSVGLAGGLNEQFF.

The V and J genes are TRBV20-1 and TRBJ1-2; D gene ambiguous. V was trimmed by 1 base and J by 4 bases, leaving 13 bases between them. This CDR3 has 14 residues. Germline V CDR1 and CDR2: DFQATT, SNEGSKA (reference sequence). The CDR3 DNA is TGCAGTGCTAGAGTAGGCGATAGGGTCTATGGCTACACCTTC. Encoded protein: CSARVGDRVYGYTF.

V is TRBV27 and J is TRBJ2-2, with 9 positions matching TRBD1. Germline loops: CDR1 MNHEY, CDR2 SMNVEV (reference sequence). Unmatched junction bases numbered 5, after V lost 3 bases and J lost 0 bases. This CDR3 has 17 amino acids. The CDR3 coding sequence is TGTGCCAGCAGTTTCTGGGGGACAGGGTCGAACACCGGGGAGCTGTTTTTT. This sequence encodes CASSFWGTGSNTGELFF.

This clonotype appeared once. The CDR3 loop is CASSLVDPGATDTQYF. The CDR3 DNA reads as TGTGCCAGCAGCTTGGTGGACCCCGGCGCCACGGATACGCAGTATTTT. This chain uses TRBV5-6 with TRBJ2-3; D unresolved. This CDR3 region has 16 residues. Germline V gene lookup returns CDR1 SGHDT and CDR2 YYEEEE. V lost 0 bases and J 6 bases, leaving 17 bases between the germline ends.

V gene TRBV5-1 combines with J gene TRBJ1-2; a possible D gene is TRBD1 (5 bases). The V end was cut by 1 base, the J end by 3 bases, with 7 bases between. The germline CDR1 and CDR2 sequences are SGHRS and YFSETQ. The length of the CDR3 is 13 residues. CDR3 amino acids: CASSLTGDYGYTF. The CDR3 DNA sequence: TGCGCCAGCAGCTTGACAGGAGACTATGGCTACACCTTC.

This sequence joins TRBV6-2 or TRBV6-3 and TRBJ2-2, with 12 bases identical to TRBD2. The germline CDR1 and CDR2 sequences are MNHEY and SVGEGT. The J segment lost 6 bases and the V segment lost 6 bases, leaving 5 bases of the junction unmatched. This CDR3 comprises 15 residues. The CDR3 protein is CASRRTSGIPGELFF. CDR3 in DNA: TGTGCCAGCAGGAGGACTAGCGGGATCCCCGGGGAGCTGTTTTTT.

This chain uses TRBV7-8 with TRBJ1-1; perhaps TRBD1 as D (6 bases). Per germline, CDR1 SGHVS and CDR2 FQNEAQ. The CDR3 totals 14 residues. Trimming left V 0 bases short and J 5 bases short, with 10 bases between. Here the CDR3 reads CASSLADSWTEAFF. CDR3 in DNA: TGTGCCAGCAGCTTAGCGGACAGTTGGACTGAAGCTTTCTTT.

This clonotype was counted once. This chain links TRBV20-1 with TRBJ2-7; 9 bases line up with TRBD2. Germline V gene sequence: CDR1 DFQATT, CDR2 SNEGSKA (reference sequence). The length of the CDR3 is 14 residues. V shed 5 bases, J shed 5 bases, and the junction held 10 bases outside the gene matches. CDR3 residues: CSAPLAGVNDEQYF. CDR3 nucleotides: TGCAGTGCTCCCTTAGCGGGAGTGAACGACGAGCAGTACTTC.

The chain carries TRBV10-2 and TRBJ2-1; D gene unclear. The V gene's germline CDR1 is WSHSY and CDR2 SAAADI. This CDR3 has 15 residues. The ends were cut back, 4 bases at V and 0 bases at J, with 10 bases in the middle. CDR3 region: CASSAGPPSYNEQFF. The CDR3, as DNA: TGCGCCAGCAGTGCTGGTCCCCCCTCCTACAATGAGCAGTTCTTC.

The CDR3 sequence is CASSQLAGVSEQYF. The DNA for the CDR3 is TGTGCCAGCAGCCAACTAGCGGGAGTCAGTGAGCAGTACTTC. V gene TRBV6-6 combines with J gene TRBJ2-7, with 11 bases identical to TRBD2. Germline lookup yields CDR1 MNHNY and CDR2 SVGAGI (reference sequence). This CDR3 has 14 amino acids. Trimming at V came to 6 bases and at J to 7 bases, leaving 8 bases not matched to a gene.

This chain joins TRBV12-3 or TRBV12-4 and TRBJ2-1, with 9 bases matching TRBD2. This CDR3 has 16 amino acids. The V and J ends lost 4 bases and 3 bases, in that order; junction bases with no gene match: 7. The CDR3 bases are TGTGCCAGCAGTTCATCATGGCGGGAGGGCTACAATGAGCAGTTCTTC. Residues: CASSSSWREGYNEQFF.

This sequence joins TRBV29-1 and TRBJ1-5; 7 nucleotides line up with TRBD1. The CDR3 sequence is 16 residues long. Per the germline V gene, CDR1 is SQVTM and CDR2 is ANQGSEA. With 6 bases clipped from V and 5 bases from J, the junction kept 16 bases outside the gene matches. CDR3 DNA sequence: TGCAGCGTCCGCCTTAAGGGGGCGGCGAAGGATCAGCCCCAGCATTTT. It translates to CSVRLKGAAKDQPQHF.

Written as DNA, the CDR3 is TGCAGCTCGACAGTCGGGACAGGGACAATCAATGAGCAGTTCTTC. Its translation: CSSTVGTGTINEQFF. This rearrangement joins TRBV29-1 to TRBJ2-1; 9 bases match TRBD1. The CDR3 totals 15 residues. Germline V gene data show CDR1 as SQVTM and CDR2 as ANQGSEA. Losses at the gene ends were 8 bases for V and 6 bases for J; bases not matched to a gene: 14.

The rearrangement links TRBV30 to TRBJ1-1; a possible D gene is TRBD1 (6 bases). Between the trimmed V and J ends, which lost 4 bases and 0 bases, there was a span of 15 bases. Germline V CDR1 and CDR2: GTSNPN, SVGIG (reference sequence). This CDR3 is built from 15 residues. The CDR3 DNA sequence: TGTGCCTGGACCCCGGGGGCAGGACTGAACACTGAAGCTTTCTTT. Its translation is CAWTPGAGLNTEAFF.

The count of this clonotype is one. This chain joins TRBV5-6 and TRBJ1-2; D gene ambiguous. This CDR3 has 14 residues. The germline V and J ends were trimmed by 2 bases and 2 bases, with 10 bases remaining between them. Per germline, CDR1 SGHDT and CDR2 YYEEEE. CDR3 sequence reads: CASSFESYNYGYTF. In DNA, the CDR3 is TGTGCCAGCAGCTTTGAGTCGTACAACTATGGCTACACCTTC.

The V gene is TRBV29-1, the J gene TRBJ2-3; D ambiguous. The CDR3 runs to 12 residues. Trimming took off 4 bases at V and 2 bases at J, with 7 bases between the two ends. CDR1 SQVTM and CDR2 ANQGSEA come from the germline V gene. CDR3 in DNA: TGCAGCGTTGGAGGAACCACAGATACGCAGTATTTT. Translated: CSVGGTTDTQYF.

The chain combines TRBV27 with TRBJ2-7; 7 bases align to TRBD2. This CDR3 is 13 amino acids long. Losses at the gene ends were 7 bases for V and 3 bases for J; bases not matched to a gene: 6. CDR1 is MNHEY and CDR2 is SMNVEV in the germline V gene (reference sequence). The CDR3 reads CASIGGSSYEQYF. The CDR3 DNA sequence: TGTGCCAGCATCGGCGGGAGTAGCTACGAGCAGTACTTC.